The rows below give T cell receptor beta chains drawn from one sample of a study of cytomegalovirus exposure and HLA in healthy donors. The data were produced by immunoSEQ multiplex PCR, yet TCRdb's version contains in-frame clones alone and is incomplete. The sample lists about 130,000 clones; 75% were seen once. Sequenced material: PBMCs. These receptors originate from a man aged 25-40 years in good health and CMV-seronegative. Both conserved end residues are part of each CDR3. Some rows have no size entry. The others give once, few or many, or a class for an expanded clone.

clone size | J gene | V gene | CDR3 protein
- | TRBJ1-2 | TRBV6-1 | CASSDGGNYGYTF
- | TRBJ2-6 | TRBV2 | CASWLSGANVLTF
- | TRBJ1-5 | TRBV21-1 | CASSGGQGNPRGQPQHF
- | TRBJ1-4 | TRBV5-6 | CASSPGVSATNEKLFF
- | TRBJ2-3 | TRBV6-5 | CASSYAGQKSTDTQYF
- | TRBJ2-1 | TRBV11-2 | CASSRLDYNEQFF
- | TRBJ2-3 | TRBV12-5 | CASAQGDTQYF
- | TRBJ2-3 | TRBV2 | CASRDGLAGTDTQYF
- | TRBJ2-2 | TRBV9 | CASSPGLAGEDTGELFF
- | TRBJ2-7 | TRBV20-1 | CSPSLAANQYF
- | TRBJ2-1 | TRBV7-6 | CASMRLAGGGGNEQFF
- | TRBJ2-1 | TRBV5-1 | CASSLAAGLTNEQFF
- | TRBJ2-5 | TRBV5-4 | CASSSAASGGQETQYF
- | TRBJ1-2 | TRBV27 | CASSLGVAGREGGYTF
- | TRBJ2-3 | TRBV19 | CASSTGWADTQYF
once | TRBJ1-5 | TRBV6-5 | CASSSHFTSSNQPQHF
- | TRBJ2-3 | TRBV9 | CASSVLRAGGNTDTQYF
- | TRBJ2-7 | TRBV10-2 | CASSGQMTTEQYF
- | TRBJ1-4 | TRBV27 | CASSRGGRFNEKLFF
- | TRBJ1-2 | TRBV30 | CAWSVAGADPLGYTF
- | TRBJ1-6 | TRBV7-2 | CASSRDRGGNNSPLHF
- | TRBJ1-1 | TRBV19 | CASSPTGQTLNTEAFF
once | TRBJ2-3 | TRBV2 | CASSRRTGTTDTQYF
- | TRBJ2-3 | TRBV5-3 | CASSSSSGGTDTQYF
- | TRBJ1-6 | TRBV30 | CAWRPGHNNSPLHF
few | - | TRBV9 | CASSPGLEGYEQYF
- | TRBJ2-7 | TRBV4-1 | CASSQSPGQGTYEQYF
- | TRBJ2-5 | TRBV2 | CASILHLTSGTGETQYF
- | TRBJ2-7 | TRBV28 | CASSPYPGTSGRSSYEQYF
- | TRBJ2-3 | TRBV2 | CASSELLGSTDTQYF
- | TRBJ2-7 | TRBV6-1 | CASFGRQGYEQYF
- | TRBJ1-2 | TRBV5-5 | CASSPAGREPYGYTF
few | TRBJ1-4 | TRBV5-1 | CASSLVQGGSNEKLFF
- | TRBJ2-5 | TRBV7-9 | CASSSPTGGETQYF
few | TRBJ2-1 | TRBV7-2 | CASSPKGLSLGEGEQFF
- | TRBJ2-7 | TRBV5-4 | CASSVPGTGAYEQYF